The 32 T cell receptor beta chains below come from one sample, sequenced in a study of T cells after yellow fever vaccination. One entry per CDR3 protein results from TCRdb running MiXCR on the 5' RACE reads. The sample lists 250,000 or so distinct CDR3 sequences, roughly 6.8% occurring once. Sequenced here: CD4+ T cells sorted from PBMCs, sampled on the day of the yellow fever booster vaccination. The receptors here all came from a man in his thirties or forties who received the YFV17D yellow fever vaccine.

This clonotype has more than one count but fewer than ten. V is TRBV20-1 and J is TRBJ2-1; D is uncertain. Germline V gene lookup returns CDR1 DFQATT and CDR2 SNEGSKA (reference sequence). V dropped 0 bases and J dropped 9 bases, with 15 bases sitting between them. The CDR3 has 14 residues. The CDR3 loop is CSARDPAGWGEQFF. CDR3 nucleotides: TGCAGTGCTAGAGACCCGGCTGGATGGGGTGAGCAGTTCTTC.

This clonotype has just a few counts. CDR3 protein: CASTWRGGSYNEQFF. The DNA for the CDR3 is TGTGCCAGCACCTGGCGGGGAGGGTCCTACAATGAGCAGTTCTTC. This sequence joins TRBV6-2 or TRBV6-3 and TRBJ2-1, with 7 bases matching TRBD2. The CDR3 totals 15 residues. J lost 1 base, V lost 7 bases, and 7 bases had no gene match. The germline CDR1 and CDR2 sequences are MNHEY and SVGEGT.

This clonotype was counted a few times. V is TRBV7-8 and J is TRBJ2-7; 10 positions match TRBD1. Looked up from germline, CDR1 is SGHVS and CDR2 is FQNEAQ. Trimming took 5 bases from V and 5 from J; bases not matched to a gene: 9. The CDR3 is 15 residues long. The CDR3 is CASSLGRQGANEQYF. As DNA, the CDR3 is TGTGCCAGCAGCCTAGGGCGACAGGGGGCTAACGAGCAGTACTTC.

This clonotype was detected ten times or more. V usage is TRBV20-1 and J usage is TRBJ1-1; 7 bases fit TRBD1. CDR3 length: 14 residues. The J segment lost 0 bases and the V segment lost 5 bases, leaving 6 bases of the junction unmatched. The V gene's germline CDR1 is DFQATT and CDR2 SNEGSKA (reference sequence). This CDR3 reads CSASGGGLNTEAFF. CDR3 in DNA: TGCAGTGCTTCAGGGGGGGGGTTGAACACTGAAGCTTTCTTT.

This clonotype has only one observation. V usage is TRBV18 and J usage is TRBJ2-7; D possibly corresponds to TRBD2 (6 bases). The V end lost 2 bases, the J end lost 4 bases, and 18 bases lay between the germline ends. Germline V gene sequence: CDR1 KGHSH, CDR2 LQKENI. The CDR3 sequence is 16 residues long. In nucleotides, the CDR3 is TGTGCCAGCTCACCAAGGGTAGTAGCGGCCCAATACGAGCAGTACTTC. This sequence encodes CASSPRVVAAQYEQYF.

This rearrangement joins TRBV20-1 to TRBJ1-5; D is unresolved. The ends were cut back, 4 bases at V and 0 bases at J, with 7 bases in the middle. This CDR3 comprises 13 residues. Germline assignment: CDR1 DFQATT and CDR2 SNEGSKA (reference sequence). The CDR3 spells CSANSNSNQPQHF. In nucleotides, the CDR3 is TGCAGTGCTAACAGCAATAGCAATCAGCCCCAGCATTTT.

The chain couples TRBV7-8 to TRBJ2-1; D unclear. Germline V gives CDR1 SGHVS, CDR2 FQNEAQ. The CDR3 totals 15 residues. Trimming pared 5 bases from V and 9 bases from J, leaving 20 bases between. For the CDR3, the DNA is TGTGCCAGCAGCGCCCTTGTTGCCGGGTTTGGTGAGCAGTTCTTC. This gives the protein CASSALVAGFGEQFF. Looking up the rest from reference TRBV7-8 and TRBJ2-1 gives the full variable domain: GAGVSQSPRYKVAKRGQDVALRCDPISGHVSLFWYQQALGQGPEFLTYFQNEAQLDKSGLPSDRFFAERPEGSVSTLKIQRTQQEDSAVYLCASSALVAGFGEQFFGPGTRLTVL.

A few counts support this clonotype. The chain carries TRBV5-4 and TRBJ2-2, with D unresolved. Germline CDR1 and CDR2: SGHNT and YYREEE (reference sequence). The CDR3 totals 15 residues. V shed 5 bases and J shed 0 bases, with 11 bases lying between them. CDR3 coding DNA: TGTGCCAGCAGTCTTCCCGGAGCGAACACCGGGGAGCTGTTTTTT. It encodes CASSLPGANTGELFF.

This clonotype occurred many times. The CDR3 DNA is TGCAGTGCTAGAGCGGGGGGTTATGGAGATACGCAGTATTTT. Translating it yields CSARAGGYGDTQYF. The rearrangement uses TRBV20-1 and TRBJ2-3; 7 bases match TRBD2. The CDR3 covers 14 residues. V trimming: 1 base; J trimming: 5 bases; junction bases outside the gene matches: 6. Germline lookup yields CDR1 DFQATT and CDR2 SNEGSKA (reference sequence).

This clonotype was seen many times. In nucleotides, the CDR3 is TGTGCCAGCAGTCTGGAAGCGGGCAATCAGCCCCAGCATTTT. Its translation is CASSLEAGNQPQHF. This chain joins TRBV2 and TRBJ1-5, with unresolved D. V was trimmed by 5 bases and J by 2 bases, leaving 10 bases between them. CDR3 length: 14 amino acids. Germline V gene lookup returns CDR1 SNHLY and CDR2 FYNNEI.

The chain has TRBV29-1 and TRBJ2-7; 7 bases map to TRBD2. The CDR3 has 14 amino acids. Unmatched junction bases numbered 10, after V lost 3 bases and J lost 5 bases. Per germline, CDR1 SQVTM and CDR2 ANQGSEA. CDR3 DNA sequence: TGCAGCGTTGAGGGGGGGAGAGGCAGCGACGAGCAGTACTTC. Translating gives CSVEGGRGSDEQYF.

This clonotype was detected only a few times. J is TRBJ2-1 and V is TRBV6-1, with 12 bases matching TRBD1. V shed 6 bases, J shed 6 bases, and the junction held 6 bases outside the gene matches. The CDR3 extends over 15 amino acids. Germline values: CDR1 MNHNS, CDR2 SASEGT. The CDR3 DNA follows: TGTGCCAGCAGCCGCGGGACAGGGGGCTTCAATGAGCAGTTCTTC. Its protein is CASSRGTGGFNEQFF.

This clonotype was seen a handful of times. The chain joins TRBV6-5 to TRBJ2-7, with D maybe TRBD2 (7 bases). Trimming stripped 2 bases from V and 5 bases from J, with 16 bases between. The CDR3 contains 15 residues. Germline CDR1 MNHEY, CDR2 SVGAGI. CDR3 loop: CASSYSRGRENEQYF. CDR3 in DNA: TGTGCCAGCAGTTACAGTAGGGGGAGGGAGAACGAGCAGTACTTC.

This clonotype was seen repeatedly, ten times or more. V and J are TRBV29-1 and TRBJ2-5; 9 bases are a match to TRBD1. This CDR3 comprises 12 residues. V was pared by 7 bases and J by 5 bases, with 5 bases of the junction left unmatched. Per the germline V gene, CDR1 is SQVTM and CDR2 is ANQGSEA. CDR3 in DNA: TGCAGCGGAAAGGACAGGGGCGAGACCCAGTACTTC. Its protein product is CSGKDRGETQYF.

The chain recombines TRBV15 with TRBJ2-5; 8 bases are a match to TRBD2. V lost 5 bases and J lost 1; bases outside the gene matches: 6. Germline CDR1 and CDR2: LNHNV and YYDKDF (reference sequence). This CDR3 region has 15 residues. The CDR3 coding sequence is TGTGCCACCAGCTCTTTTAGCGGGACCCAAGAGACCCAGTACTTC. It codes for CATSSFSGTQETQYF.

The chain has TRBV5-1 and TRBJ2-2, with a weak D call TRBD1 (5 bases). The CDR3 has 16 residues. Germline CDR1 SGHRS, CDR2 YFSETQ. V lost 4 bases and J 5 bases, leaving 18 bases between the germline ends. The CDR3 spells CASSPLPGQGTGELFF. CDR3 bases: TGCGCCAGCAGCCCCCTCCCCGGCCAGGGTACCGGGGAGCTGTTTTTT. The full variable domain, in which reference TRBV5-1 and TRBJ2-2 provide the parts outside the CDR3, is KAGVTQTPRYLIKTRGQQVTLSCSPISGHRSVSWYQQTPGQGLQFLFEYFSETQRNKGNFPGRFSGRQFSNSRSEMNVSTLELGDSALYLCASSPLPGQGTGELFFGEGSRLTVL.

This clonotype occurred many times. The chain recombines TRBV7-2 with TRBJ2-3; TRBD2 agrees at 7 bases. Germline CDR1 is SGHTA and CDR2 is FQGNSA. The CDR3 is 14 residues long. Trimming at V came to 3 bases and at J to 5 bases, leaving 5 bases not matched to a gene. The CDR3 DNA is TGTGCCAGCAGCTTGCCGGGACTACTAGATACGCAGTATTTT. Encoded protein: CASSLPGLLDTQYF.

In this sample, this clonotype turned up a few times. The V and J genes are TRBV29-1 and TRBJ2-5, with TRBD2 identical over 8 bases. Trimming removed 3 bases from V and 0 bases from J; junction bases left unmatched: 9. Per germline, CDR1 SQVTM and CDR2 ANQGSEA. The CDR3 has 16 residues. CDR3 in amino acids: CSVDGTVAGYQETQYF. The CDR3 DNA follows: TGCAGCGTTGATGGAACCGTAGCGGGATACCAAGAGACCCAGTACTTC.

The sample holds a few counts of this clonotype. The DNA of the CDR3 is TGCAGTGCTCCAGCGGGGTTCTTCACAGATACGCAGTATTTT. Its protein is CSAPAGFFTDTQYF. The V and J genes are TRBV20-1 and TRBJ2-3, with 7 bases fitting TRBD2. Trimming took 5 bases from V and 2 from J; bases not matched to a gene: 7. The CDR3 is 14 amino acids. From germline, CDR1 is DFQATT and CDR2 SNEGSKA (reference sequence).

The chain has TRBV30 and TRBJ2-1; D is possibly TRBD1 (5 bases). The CDR3 covers 11 residues. Per the germline V gene, CDR1 is GTSNPN and CDR2 is SVGIG (reference sequence). Trimming pared 0 bases from V and 12 bases from J, leaving 9 bases between. The DNA for the CDR3 is TGTGCCTGGAGTGTTGACAGCTTGCAGTTCTTC. It translates to CAWSVDSLQFF.

The genes are TRBV10-1 and TRBJ1-1; D is unclear. The CDR3 has 12 amino acids. V gave up 7 bases and J gave up 3 bases, with 9 bases separating them. Germline CDR1 and CDR2: WNHNN and SYGVQD (reference sequence). CDR3 sequence: CASTDGYTEAFF. The CDR3 coding sequence is TGCGCCAGCACTGACGGTTACACTGAAGCTTTCTTT.

The sample holds a few counts of this clonotype. This chain connects TRBV7-2 to TRBJ2-3, with D perhaps matching TRBD1 (6 bases). Germline CDR1 SGHTA, CDR2 FQGNSA. V lost 2 bases and J lost 4, with 13 bases in between. CDR3 length: 15 residues. CDR3: CASSLRTGYPDTQYF. CDR3 bases: TGTGCCAGCAGCTTAAGAACAGGGTATCCAGATACGCAGTATTTT.

The CDR3 spells CASSLNWAQRNTIYF. Here the CDR3 DNA reads TGTGCCAGCAGCTTAAACTGGGCCCAAAGAAACACCATATATTTT. V is TRBV7-2 and J is TRBJ1-3, with D unclear. The V gene lost 2 bases and the J gene lost 5 bases, with 13 bases spanning the gap. The CDR3 is 15 amino acids. Germline CDR1 and CDR2: SGHTA and FQGNSA.

This clonotype was observed many times. The rearrangement links TRBV10-1 to TRBJ2-5; 7 bases match TRBD2. Germline loops: CDR1 WNHNN, CDR2 SYGVQD (reference sequence). V lost 10 bases to trimming and J lost 2 bases; unmatched junction nucleotides: 13. CDR3 length equals 15 residues. This CDR3 is CANQRTGGRQETQYF. The CDR3 region has the DNA TGCGCCAACCAAAGGACGGGGGGACGTCAAGAGACCCAGTACTTC.

The chain uses TRBV7-3 and TRBJ2-1; maybe TRBD2 (6 bases). Germline V CDR1 and CDR2: SGHTA, FQGTGA. This CDR3 region has 14 residues. V shed 2 bases and J shed 8 bases, with 13 bases lying between them. CDR3: CASSLGGTRDEQFF. In nucleotides, the CDR3 is TGTGCCAGCAGCTTAGGGGGGACGAGAGATGAGCAGTTCTTC.

This clonotype was counted ten times or more. The chain uses TRBV4-3 and TRBJ2-2; D is perhaps TRBD1 (5 bases). The CDR3 spans 14 residues. Trimming pared 1 base from V and 6 bases from J, leaving 9 bases between. Germline CDR1 and CDR2: LGHNA and YSLEER. The CDR3 reads CASSQVGHSGELFF. CDR3 in DNA: TGCGCCAGCAGCCAAGTCGGACACTCCGGGGAGCTGTTTTTT.

In this sample, this clonotype turned up a few times. J is TRBJ2-5 and V is TRBV7-2, with D tentatively TRBD2 (5 bases). This CDR3 is built from 14 residues. The germline V gene encodes CDR1 SGHTA and CDR2 FQGNSA. V lost 3 bases and J lost 5, with 13 bases in between. The CDR3 reads CASSLSGIRETQYF. DNA for the CDR3: TGTGCCAGCAGCTTGTCGGGGATCAGGGAGACCCAGTACTTC.

A few counts support this clonotype. This rearrangement joins TRBV28 to TRBJ2-7, with a weak D call TRBD1 (5 bases). The CDR3 runs to 12 residues. V lost 6 bases and J 6 bases, leaving 12 bases between the germline ends. Germline values: CDR1 MDHEN, CDR2 SYDVKM. The CDR3 is CASSWGRTEQYF. The CDR3 region has the DNA TGTGCCAGCAGCTGGGGCCGGACCGAGCAGTACTTC. The variable domain in full, with the rest retrieved from reference TRBV28 and TRBJ2-7, is DVKVTQSSRYLVKRTGEKVFLECVQDMDHENMFWYRQDPGLGLRLIYFSYDVKMKEKGDIPEGYSVSREKKERFSLILESASTNQTSMYLCASSWGRTEQYFGPGTRLTVT.

This clonotype was picked up a small number of times. The gene calls are TRBV7-2 and TRBJ1-3; TRBD1 is a possible D gene (6 bases). The CDR3 is 16 amino acids. The germline V gene encodes CDR1 SGHTA and CDR2 FQGNSA. V lost 5 bases and J lost 2, with 16 bases in between. The CDR3 protein is CASSLEQGWTGNTIYF. DNA of the CDR3: TGTGCCAGCAGCCTAGAACAGGGTTGGACTGGAAACACCATATATTTT.

This clonotype was seen many times. The rearrangement links TRBV3-1 to TRBJ1-3; D unclear. There are 16 residues in the CDR3. Germline assignment: CDR1 LGHDT and CDR2 YNNKEL (reference sequence). The V end lost 0 bases, the J end lost 0 bases, and 9 bases lay between the germline ends. The CDR3 here is CASSQERSSSGNTIYF. CDR3 DNA: TGTGCCAGCAGCCAAGAACGGTCGAGCTCTGGAAACACCATATATTTT.

This clonotype has ten or more counts. The chain couples TRBV5-1 to TRBJ1-1; D unresolved. V lost 0 bases to trimming and J lost 2 bases, with 8 bases between them. CDR3 size: 14 residues. The V gene's germline CDR1 is SGHRS and CDR2 YFSETQ. The CDR3 sequence is CASSLVRGNTEAFF. The CDR3 DNA reads TGCGCCAGCAGCTTGGTGCGAGGAAACACTGAAGCTTTCTTT. The complete variable domain, with remaining parts taken from reference TRBV5-1 and TRBJ1-1, reads KAGVTQTPRYLIKTRGQQVTLSCSPISGHRSVSWYQQTPGQGLQFLFEYFSETQRNKGNFPGRFSGRQFSNSRSEMNVSTLELGDSALYLCASSLVRGNTEAFFGQGTRLTVV.

This clonotype showed up just a few times. The V and J genes are TRBV5-1 and TRBJ1-5, with 7 bases aligning to TRBD1. This CDR3 region has 15 residues. The germline CDR1 and CDR2 sequences are SGHRS and YFSETQ. V lost 0 bases and J lost 4; bases outside the gene matches: 4. The CDR3 sequence: CASSLVGDRNQPQHF. The DNA of the CDR3 is TGCGCCAGCAGCTTGGTGGGGGACAGAAATCAGCCCCAGCATTTT.